This T cell receptor beta chain was captured in a study of shared clonotypes between healthy human individuals. The CDR3 is made up of 15 amino acids. Germline-derived CDR1 and CDR2 are MNHNS and SASEGT. V was pared by 7 bases and J by 0 bases, with 13 bases between. Researchers ran the assay at a deep level. Profiled with immunoSEQ multiplex PCR; TCRdb holds only in-frame clones, not every one. Of 950,000 to 1,100,000 clones listed, under 80% are singletons. This TCR was recovered from a man in his late teens or twenties in good health. The material sequenced was memory CD4+ T cells sorted from blood. As to subset: CD45RA-negative fraction. The V call is TRBV6-1, the J call TRBJ1-5; D unclear. The chain's CDR3 is CASKALQYSNQPQHF. The CDR3 nucleotides read TGTGCCAGCAAAGCTCTACAGTATAGCAATCAGCCCCAGCATTTT.